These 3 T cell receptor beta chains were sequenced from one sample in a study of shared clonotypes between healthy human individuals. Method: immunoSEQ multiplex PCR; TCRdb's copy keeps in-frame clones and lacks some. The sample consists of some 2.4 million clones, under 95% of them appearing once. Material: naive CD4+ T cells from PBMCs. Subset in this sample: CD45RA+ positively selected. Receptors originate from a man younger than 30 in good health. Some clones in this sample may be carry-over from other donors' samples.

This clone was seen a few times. The CDR3 DNA is TGCAGCGCCCGGGGTGTATATGGCTACACCTTC. It is translated as CSARGVYGYTF. This sequence joins TRBV29-1 and TRBJ1-2; D gene ambiguous. Germline loops: CDR1 SQVTM, CDR2 ANQGSEA. The germline V and J ends were trimmed by 7 bases and 5 bases, with 11 bases remaining between them. The CDR3 runs 11 residues. The variable domain in full, completed from reference TRBV29-1 and TRBJ1-2, reads SAVISQKPSRDICQRGTSLTIQCQVDSQVTMMFWYRQQPGQSLTLIATANQGSEATYESGFVIDKFPISRPNLTFSTLTVSNMSPEDSSIYLCSARGVYGYTFGSGTRLTVV.

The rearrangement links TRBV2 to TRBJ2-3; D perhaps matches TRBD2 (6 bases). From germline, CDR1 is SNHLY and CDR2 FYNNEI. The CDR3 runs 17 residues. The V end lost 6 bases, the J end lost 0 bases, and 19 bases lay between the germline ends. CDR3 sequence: CASRSQVAGTSTDTQYF. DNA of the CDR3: TGTGCCAGCAGGTCTCAGGTGGCAGGGACTAGCACAGATACGCAGTATTTT.

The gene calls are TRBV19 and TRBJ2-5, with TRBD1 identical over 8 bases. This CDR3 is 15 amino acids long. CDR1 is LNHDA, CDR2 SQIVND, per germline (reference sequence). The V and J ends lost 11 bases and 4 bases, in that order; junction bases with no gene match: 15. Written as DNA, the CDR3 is TGTGCCGTCAAAGGCCCCGGACAGGGAAGAGAGACCCAGTACTTC. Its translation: CAVKGPGQGRETQYF.